The following is a TCR beta chain sequence with its context. Its antigen is still unknown. The data originate from a study of OX40 agonist ivuxolimab in advanced cancers. Overall study: Two cutaneous melanoma patients and one hepatocellular carcinoma patient, three in all, had partial responses.

Points from the study as a whole: Relative to CD4+ cells, CD8+ T cells on average had more expanded clones.

Data came from immunoSEQ multiplex PCR; TCRdb stores just in-frame clones and leaves some out. The profile shows some 82,000 clones, 94% of them singletons. The germline CDR1 and CDR2 sequences are SGDLS and YYNGEE. Trimming shortened V by 0 bases and J by 4 bases, and 12 bases separated the two germline ends. The CDR3 totals 15 residues. This clonotype originated in an adult with an advanced solid tumor such as melanoma, head and neck, liver or kidney cancer. The rearrangement links TRBV9 to TRBJ2-3, with D possibly matching TRBD1 (7 bases). Here the sequenced sample was CD4+ or CD8+ T cells sorted from blood, taken in a trial of the OX40 agonist ivuxolimab. CDR3 sequence reads: CASSVDPRGADTQYF. CDR3 nucleotides: TGTGCCAGCAGCGTAGATCCCAGGGGGGCAGATACGCAGTATTTT.